This record covers a single TCR beta chain. This entry belongs to a study of blood T cell repertoires in COVID-19. Turning to the study itself: Samples taken during acute and convalescent COVID-19 were collected in the United States, Italy and Spain. T cells, B-cell-depleted T cells, or PBMCs supplied cDNA or gDNA.

As handled by the study authors: For nucleated cells, counts were estimated from reference gene primer amplification. The method was immunoSEQ multiplex PCR; TCRdb's version includes in-frame clones alone and lacks a portion of them. The V and J calls and the clone size are those of that table, but D and trimming were determined from the DNA. The sample has about 74,000 clones, 84% seen once. The V and J ends lost 5 bases and 3 bases, in that order; junction bases with no gene match: 3. From germline, CDR1 is SGHTA and CDR2 FQGTGA. The CDR3 has 14 amino acids. The source is a man between 65 and 80 years old with acute or convalescent COVID-19. The rearrangement joins TRBV7-3 to TRBJ2-3, with 9 bases matching TRBD1. The specimen sequenced was peripheral blood. The DNA of the CDR3 is TGTGCCAGCAGCCAGGACAGGGGAACAGATACGCAGTATTTT. This encodes CASSQDRGTDTQYF.